This TCR beta chain was captured in a study of blood T cell repertoires in COVID-19. Study-level information: Donors in the United States, Italy and Spain gave samples during acute or convalescent COVID-19. PBMCs, B-cell-depleted T cells, or T cells provided the cDNA or gDNA that made up the material.

Authors' methods: Reference gene primers were amplified, and this amplification served to estimate nucleated cell counts. Method: immunoSEQ multiplex PCR; TCRdb's copy keeps in-frame clones and lacks some. V and J calls and clone size are given by that table; D and trimming were obtained from the DNA. The table lists 150,000 or so clones, roughly four fifths of them singletons. The CDR3 totals 14 residues. The germline V gene encodes CDR1 LGHDT and CDR2 YNNKEL (reference sequence). The ends lost 7 bases at V and 4 bases at J; junction bases unmatched: 8. The specimen was peripheral blood. The genes are TRBV3-1 (or the pseudogene TRBV3-2) and TRBJ2-3; 7 bases align to TRBD1. This sequence originates from a woman over 75 with acute or convalescent COVID-19. Written as DNA, the CDR3 is TGTGCCAGCACACGACAGGGATGGGCAGATACGCAGTATTTT. It codes for CASTRQGWADTQYF.